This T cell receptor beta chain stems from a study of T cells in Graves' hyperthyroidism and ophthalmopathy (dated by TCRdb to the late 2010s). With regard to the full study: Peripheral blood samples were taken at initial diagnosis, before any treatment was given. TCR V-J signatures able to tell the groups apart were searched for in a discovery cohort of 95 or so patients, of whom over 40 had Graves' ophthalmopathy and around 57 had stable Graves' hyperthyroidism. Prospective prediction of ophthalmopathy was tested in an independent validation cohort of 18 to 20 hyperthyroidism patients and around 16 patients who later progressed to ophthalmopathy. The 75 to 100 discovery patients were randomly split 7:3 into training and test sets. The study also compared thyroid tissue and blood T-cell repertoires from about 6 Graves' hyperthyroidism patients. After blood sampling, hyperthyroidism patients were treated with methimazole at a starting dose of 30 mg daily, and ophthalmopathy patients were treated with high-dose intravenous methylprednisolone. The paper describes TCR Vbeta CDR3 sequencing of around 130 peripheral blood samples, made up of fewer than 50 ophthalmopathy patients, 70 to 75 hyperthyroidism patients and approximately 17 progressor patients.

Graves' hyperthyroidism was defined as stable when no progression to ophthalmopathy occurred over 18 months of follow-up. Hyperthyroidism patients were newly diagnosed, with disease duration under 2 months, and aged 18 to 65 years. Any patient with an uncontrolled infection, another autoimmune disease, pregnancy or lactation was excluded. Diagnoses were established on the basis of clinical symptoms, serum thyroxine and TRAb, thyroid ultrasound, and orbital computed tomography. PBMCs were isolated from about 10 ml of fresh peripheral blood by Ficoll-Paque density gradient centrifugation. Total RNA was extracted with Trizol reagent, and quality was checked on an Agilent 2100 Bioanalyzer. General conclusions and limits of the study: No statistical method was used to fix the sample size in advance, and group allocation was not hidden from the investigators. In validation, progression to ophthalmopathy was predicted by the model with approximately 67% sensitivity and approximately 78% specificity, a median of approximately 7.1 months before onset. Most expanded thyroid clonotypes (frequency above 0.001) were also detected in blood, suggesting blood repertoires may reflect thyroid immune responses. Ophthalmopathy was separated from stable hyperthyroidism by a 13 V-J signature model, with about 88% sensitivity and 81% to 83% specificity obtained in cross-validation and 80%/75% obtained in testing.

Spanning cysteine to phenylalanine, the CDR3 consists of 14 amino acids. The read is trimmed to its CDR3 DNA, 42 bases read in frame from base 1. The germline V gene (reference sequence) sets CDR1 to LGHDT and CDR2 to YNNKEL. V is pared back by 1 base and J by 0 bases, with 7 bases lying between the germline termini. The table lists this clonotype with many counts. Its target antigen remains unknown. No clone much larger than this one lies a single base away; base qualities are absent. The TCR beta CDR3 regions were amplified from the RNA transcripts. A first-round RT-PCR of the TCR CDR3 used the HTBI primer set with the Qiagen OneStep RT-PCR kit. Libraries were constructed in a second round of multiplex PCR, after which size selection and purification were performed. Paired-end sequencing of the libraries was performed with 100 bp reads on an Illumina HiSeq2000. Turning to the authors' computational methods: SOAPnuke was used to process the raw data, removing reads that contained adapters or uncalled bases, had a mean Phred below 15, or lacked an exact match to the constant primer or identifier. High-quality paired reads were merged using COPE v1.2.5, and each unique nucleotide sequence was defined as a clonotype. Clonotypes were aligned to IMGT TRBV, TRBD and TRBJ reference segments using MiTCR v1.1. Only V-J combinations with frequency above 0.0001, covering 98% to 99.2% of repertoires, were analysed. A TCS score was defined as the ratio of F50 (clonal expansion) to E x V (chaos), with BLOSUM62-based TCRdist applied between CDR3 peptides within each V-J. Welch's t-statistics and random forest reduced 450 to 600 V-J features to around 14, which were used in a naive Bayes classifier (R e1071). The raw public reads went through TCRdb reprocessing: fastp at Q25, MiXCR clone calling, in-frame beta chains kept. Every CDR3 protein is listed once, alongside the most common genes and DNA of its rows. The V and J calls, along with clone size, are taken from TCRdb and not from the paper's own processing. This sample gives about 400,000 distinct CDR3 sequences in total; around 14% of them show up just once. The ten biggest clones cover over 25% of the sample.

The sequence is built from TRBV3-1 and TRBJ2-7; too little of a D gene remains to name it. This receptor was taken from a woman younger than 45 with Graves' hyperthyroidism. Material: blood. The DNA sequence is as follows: TGTGCCAGCAGCCAAGCGGTCCTCTCCTACGAGCAGTACTTC. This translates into CASSQAVLSYEQYF.